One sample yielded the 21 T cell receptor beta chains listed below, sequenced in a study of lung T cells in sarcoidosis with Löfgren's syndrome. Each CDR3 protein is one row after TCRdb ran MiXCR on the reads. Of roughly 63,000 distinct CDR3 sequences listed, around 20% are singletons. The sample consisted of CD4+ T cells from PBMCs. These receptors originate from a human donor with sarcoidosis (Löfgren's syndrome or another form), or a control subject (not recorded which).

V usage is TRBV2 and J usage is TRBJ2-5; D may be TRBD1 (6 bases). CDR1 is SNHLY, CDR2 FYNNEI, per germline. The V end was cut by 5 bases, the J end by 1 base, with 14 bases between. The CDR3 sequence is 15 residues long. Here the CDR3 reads CASSWTVGRQETQYF. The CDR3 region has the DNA TGTGCCAGCAGTTGGACAGTGGGCCGCCAAGAGACCCAGTACTTC. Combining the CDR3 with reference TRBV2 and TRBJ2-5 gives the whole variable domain EPEVTQTPSHQVTQMGQEVILRCVPISNHLYFYWYRQILGQKVEFLVSFYNNEISEKSEIFDDQFSVERPDGSNFTLKIRSTKLEDSAMYFCASSWTVGRQETQYFGPGTRLLVL.

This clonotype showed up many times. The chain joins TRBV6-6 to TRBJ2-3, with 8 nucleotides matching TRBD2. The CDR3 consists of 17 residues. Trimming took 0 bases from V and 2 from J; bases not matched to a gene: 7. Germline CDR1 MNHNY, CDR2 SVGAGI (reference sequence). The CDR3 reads CASSYSRTSGHTDTQYF. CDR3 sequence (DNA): TGTGCCAGCAGTTACTCGAGAACTAGCGGCCACACAGATACGCAGTATTTT.

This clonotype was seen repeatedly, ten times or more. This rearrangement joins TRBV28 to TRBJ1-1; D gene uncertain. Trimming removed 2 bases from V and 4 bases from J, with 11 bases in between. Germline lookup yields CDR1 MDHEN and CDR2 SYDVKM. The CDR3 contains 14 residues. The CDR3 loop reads CASSLPLRRTEAFF. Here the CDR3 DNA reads TGTGCCAGCAGTTTACCCCTCAGGCGCACTGAAGCTTTCTTT.

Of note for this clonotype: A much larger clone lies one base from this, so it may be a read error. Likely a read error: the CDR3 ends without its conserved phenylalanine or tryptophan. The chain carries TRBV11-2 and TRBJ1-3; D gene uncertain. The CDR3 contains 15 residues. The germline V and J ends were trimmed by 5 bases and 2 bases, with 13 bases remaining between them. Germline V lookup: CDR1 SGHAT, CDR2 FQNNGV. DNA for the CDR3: TGTGCCAGCAGCCAAATAAGTGCTCCTGGAAACACCATATATCTT. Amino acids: CASSQISAPGNTIYL.

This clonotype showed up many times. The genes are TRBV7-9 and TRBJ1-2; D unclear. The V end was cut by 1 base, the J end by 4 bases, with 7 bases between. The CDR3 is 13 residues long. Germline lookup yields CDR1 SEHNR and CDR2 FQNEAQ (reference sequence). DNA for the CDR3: TGTGCCAGCAGCTTAGGACAAGGCTATGGCTACACCTTC. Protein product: CASSLGQGYGYTF. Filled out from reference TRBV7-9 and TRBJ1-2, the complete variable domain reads DTGVSQNPRHKITKRGQNVTFRCDPISEHNRLYWYRQTLGQGPEFLTYFQNEAQLEKSRLLSDRFSAERPKGSFSTLEIQRTEQGDSAMYLCASSLGQGYGYTFGSGTRLTVV.

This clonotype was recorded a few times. The CDR3 bases are TGTGCCAGCAGCTTAGATCCGGGACAGGGAACCCACGAGCAGTACTTC. Protein sequence: CASSLDPGQGTHEQYF. The rearrangement links TRBV7-9 to TRBJ2-7; 9 bases are a match to TRBD1. Germline CDR1 SEHNR, CDR2 FQNEAQ (reference sequence). The CDR3 is 16 amino acids. V trimming: 1 base; J trimming: 5 bases; junction bases outside the gene matches: 9.

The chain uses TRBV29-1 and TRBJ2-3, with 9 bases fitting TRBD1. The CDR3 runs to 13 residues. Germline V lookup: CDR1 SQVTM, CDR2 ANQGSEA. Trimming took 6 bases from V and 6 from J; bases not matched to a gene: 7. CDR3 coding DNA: TGCAGCGTCGAACAGGGGGCAGGGGATACGCAGTATTTT. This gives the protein CSVEQGAGDTQYF.

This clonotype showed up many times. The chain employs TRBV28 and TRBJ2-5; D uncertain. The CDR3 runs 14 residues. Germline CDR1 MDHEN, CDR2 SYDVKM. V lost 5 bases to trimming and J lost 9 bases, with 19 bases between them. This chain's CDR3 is CASSPSFAADAQYF. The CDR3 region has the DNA TGTGCCAGCAGTCCCTCTTTCGCGGCTGACGCCCAGTACTTC.

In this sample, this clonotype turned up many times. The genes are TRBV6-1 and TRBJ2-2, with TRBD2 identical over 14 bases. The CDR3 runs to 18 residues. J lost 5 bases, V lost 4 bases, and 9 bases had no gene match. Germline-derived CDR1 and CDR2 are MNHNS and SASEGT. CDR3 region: CASSATGLAGVITGELFF. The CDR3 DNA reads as TGTGCCAGCAGTGCAACGGGACTAGCGGGAGTTATTACCGGGGAGCTGTTTTTT.

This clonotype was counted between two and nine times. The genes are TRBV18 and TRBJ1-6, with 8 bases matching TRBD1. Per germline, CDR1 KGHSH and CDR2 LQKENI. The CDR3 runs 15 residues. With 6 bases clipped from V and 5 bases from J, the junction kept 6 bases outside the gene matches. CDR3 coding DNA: TGTGCCAGCTCGTCGGGACAGGTCGATAATTCACCCCTCCACTTT. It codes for CASSSGQVDNSPLHF.

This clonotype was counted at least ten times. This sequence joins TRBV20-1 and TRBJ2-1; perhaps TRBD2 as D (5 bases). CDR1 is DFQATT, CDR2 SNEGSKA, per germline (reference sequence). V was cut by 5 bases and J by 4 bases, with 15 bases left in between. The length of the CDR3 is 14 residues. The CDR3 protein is CSAQRGQAYNEQFF. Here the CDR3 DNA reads TGCAGTGCTCAGCGCGGGCAGGCGTACAATGAGCAGTTCTTC.

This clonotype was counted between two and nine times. The CDR3 here is CASSKGESTDTQYF. The CDR3 region has the DNA TGTGCCAGCAGTAAGGGGGAGAGCACAGATACGCAGTATTTT. V gene TRBV11-2 combines with J gene TRBJ2-3; D may be TRBD1 (6 bases). This CDR3 spans 14 amino acids. V was cut by 6 bases and J by 0 bases, with 10 bases left in between. Germline V gene data show CDR1 as SGHAT and CDR2 as FQNNGV.

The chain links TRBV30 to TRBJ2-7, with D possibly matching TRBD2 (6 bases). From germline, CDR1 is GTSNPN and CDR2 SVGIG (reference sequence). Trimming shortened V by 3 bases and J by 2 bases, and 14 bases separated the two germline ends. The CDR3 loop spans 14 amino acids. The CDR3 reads CAWSRGIFPYEQYF. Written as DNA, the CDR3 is TGTGCCTGGAGCCGCGGGATATTTCCCTACGAGCAGTACTTC.

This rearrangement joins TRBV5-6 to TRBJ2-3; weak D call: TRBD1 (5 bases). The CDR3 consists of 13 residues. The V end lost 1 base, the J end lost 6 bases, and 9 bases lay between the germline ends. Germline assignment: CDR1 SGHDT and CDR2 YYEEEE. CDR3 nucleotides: TGTGCCAGCAGCTTGCGACAGCCTGATACGCAGTATTTT. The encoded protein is CASSLRQPDTQYF. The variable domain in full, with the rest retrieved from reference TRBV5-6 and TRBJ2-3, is DAGVTQSPTHLIKTRGQQVTLRCSPKSGHDTVSWYQQALGQGPQFIFQYYEEEERQRGNFPDRFSGHQFPNYSSELNVNALLLGDSALYLCASSLRQPDTQYFGPGTRLTVL.

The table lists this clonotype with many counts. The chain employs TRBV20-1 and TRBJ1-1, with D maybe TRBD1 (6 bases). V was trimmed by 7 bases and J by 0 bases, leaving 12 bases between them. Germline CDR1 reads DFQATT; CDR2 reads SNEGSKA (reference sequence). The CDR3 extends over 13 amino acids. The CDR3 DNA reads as TGCAGTGTAACCCAGGGGATGAACACTGAAGCTTTCTTT. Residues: CSVTQGMNTEAFF.

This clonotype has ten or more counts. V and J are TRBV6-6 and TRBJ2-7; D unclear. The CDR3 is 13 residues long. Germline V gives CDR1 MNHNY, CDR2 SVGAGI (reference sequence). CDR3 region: CASSYGPSFEQYV. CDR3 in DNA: TGTGCCAGCAGTTACGGACCGTCCTTCGAGCAGTACGTC.

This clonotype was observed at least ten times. The CDR3, as DNA: TGTGCCAGCAGTTACCTCAGGCGGCAGGGAGCAGATACGCAGTATTTT. This translates into CASSYLRRQGADTQYF. The chain carries TRBV6-6 and TRBJ2-3; D may correspond to TRBD1 or TRBD2 (5 bases each). Trimming took off 2 bases at V and 4 bases at J, with 16 bases between the two ends. Germline CDR1 is MNHNY and CDR2 is SVGAGI (reference sequence). CDR3 length: 16 residues.

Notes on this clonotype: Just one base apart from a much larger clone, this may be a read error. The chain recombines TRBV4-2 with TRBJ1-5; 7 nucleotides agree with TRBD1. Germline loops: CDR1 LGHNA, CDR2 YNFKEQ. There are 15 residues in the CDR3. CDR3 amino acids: CASSQATGRGQPRHF. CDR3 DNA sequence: TGTGCCAGCAGCCAAGCGACAGGGAGAGGCCAGCCCCGGCATTTT.

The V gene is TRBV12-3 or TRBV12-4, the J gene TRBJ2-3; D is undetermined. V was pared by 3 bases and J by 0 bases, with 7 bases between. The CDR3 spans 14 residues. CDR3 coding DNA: TGTGCCAGCAGTTTCGAAAAGAGCACAGATACGCAGTATTTT. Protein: CASSFEKSTDTQYF.

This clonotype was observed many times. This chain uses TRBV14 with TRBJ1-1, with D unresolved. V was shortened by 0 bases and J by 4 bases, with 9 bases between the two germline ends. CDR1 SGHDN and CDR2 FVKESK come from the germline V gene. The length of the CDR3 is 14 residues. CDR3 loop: CASSQEVTATEAFF. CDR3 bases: TGTGCCAGCAGCCAAGAGGTTACTGCCACTGAAGCTTTCTTT.

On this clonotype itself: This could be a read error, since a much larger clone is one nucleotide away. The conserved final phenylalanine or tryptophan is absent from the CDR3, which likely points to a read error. The CDR3 region has the DNA TGTGCCAGCAGTGACACTAGCGGGATCGATGAGCAGTTCCTC. Translated, it gives CASSDTSGIDEQFL. V is TRBV25-1 and J is TRBJ2-1; 10 bases are shared with TRBD2. The junction had 4 bases not matched to a gene; V was cut back by 3 bases and J by 8 bases. CDR1 is MGHDK and CDR2 is SYGVNS in the germline V gene. The CDR3 has 14 amino acids.